This TCR beta chain is from a study of cytomegalovirus exposure and HLA in healthy donors. CDR1 and CDR2 (germline): SGHNT, YYREEE (reference sequence). After removal of 5 bases from V and 0 bases from J, the junction contained 13 bases not matched to a gene. This CDR3 region has 17 residues. Remarks on this clone: Its specificity is not known.

Donors were ostensibly healthy at sampling, although undocumented immune exposures were probable. The primer mix had 60 Vbeta and 13 Jbeta primers. Sequenced by immunoSEQ multiplex PCR; TCRdb stores in-frame clones only, minus some. The top ten clones hold roughly 8% of a sample with some 100,000 clones, about 80% of them seen once. Points from the study as a whole: A few CMV-associated chains were confirmed in vitro to be specific for CMV antigens.

The chain links TRBV5-4 to TRBJ1-1, with 7 nucleotides matching TRBD1. The sequence came from a woman in her fifties or sixties in good health and CMV-seropositive. Sequences were obtained from PBMCs. Here the CDR3 reads CASSRTGSFPMNTEAFF. The CDR3 nucleotides are TGTGCCAGCAGTCGGACAGGCTCCTTCCCAATGAACACTGAAGCTTTCTTT.